This TCR beta chain stems from a study of blood T cell repertoires in COVID-19 (dated by TCRdb to 2020 to 2022). The study in broad terms: Collaborator samples came from the United States, Italy and Spain and covered acute and convalescent phases of COVID-19. The repertoires were made available in a free public database intended to serve as a resource for research on the immune response to SARS-CoV-2. The material from the prospective study consisted of cDNA or gDNA derived from T cells, B-cell-depleted T cells, or PBMCs. The samples were drawn from two sources: the first 160 participants of the ongoing ImmuneRACE study, and 1,200 or so subjects contributed by 6 global collaborators. The dataset comprised deeply sampled blood TCRbeta repertoires from subjects exposed to, actively infected with, or recovered from COVID-19. HLA class I and class II types, where available, came from metadata supplied by the sample provider rather than from assay-based typing. Nearly every sample came with metadata listing a de-identified subject ID, COVID-19 status, age in years and sex.

Each collaborating institution followed its own protocols to collect whole blood in K2EDTA tubes. For TCRbeta analysis, collaborators shipped samples in one of three forms: frozen whole blood, isolated PBMCs, or DNA extracted from either of those sample types. Overall results and qualifications from the work: The quantity of clinical and demographic metadata differed by source and by participant and was supplied without curation.

TCRbeta CDR3 regions were amplified from genomic DNA by means of the immunoSEQ Assay, a bias-controlled multiplex PCR. The original methods were these. The number of nucleated cells in each sample was estimated from the amplification of reference gene primers within the assay. To quantify the absolute abundance of each unique TCRbeta CDR3 rearrangement, sequence reads were collapsed and filtered. For each sample, productive Simpson clonality was calculated as the square root of Simpson's diversity index across productive rearrangements. The clones in this table, taken by TCRdb from immuneACCESS, are in-frame only. Not every clone is retained; where verified, under half of the shortfall comes from an unresolved V gene, and the cause of the rest is unknown. D and trimming were read from the DNA, whereas the V and J calls and clone size are those reported in that table. The sample records 120,000 or so clones, around 90% of which are singletons. Around 7.7% of the sample comes from the top ten.

Regarding this clone: What antigen it recognizes has not been identified. The record has no base qualities; no much larger clone is one base away.

The CDR3 starts with the cysteine, ends with the phenylalanine, and has 16 residues. Of all the DNA, just the CDR3 is kept, 48 bases in frame from base 1. CDR1 LNHNV and CDR2 YYDKDF are derived from the germline V gene (reference sequence). Germline trimming amounts to 0 bases on V and 5 bases on J, with 4 as the count of junction bases outside the gene matches. This receptor was obtained from a human donor in a cohort sampled during active COVID-19. The chain is assembled from TRBV15 and TRBJ2-7; 13 bases in the junction line up with TRBD2. The material sequenced was peripheral blood. The CDR3 sequence is CATSRDLTSGRDEQYF. The base sequence is TGTGCCACCAGCAGAGATCTTACTAGCGGGAGGGACGAGCAGTACTTC.